The 20 T cell receptor beta chains listed next were all sequenced from one sample in a study of T cell repertoires in cytomegalovirus infection. MiXCR was run by TCRdb on the reads, yielding one entry per CDR3 protein. Seen here are almost 300,000 distinct CDR3 sequences, roughly a tenth observed once, and the top ten hold approximately 2.4%. The sequenced material came from PBMCs. The receptors stem from a human donor in good health (CMV status not recorded). Some clones in this sample may be carry-over from other donors' samples.

At least ten counts were recorded for this clonotype. The chain links TRBV7-2 to TRBJ1-6; no definite D call. Trimming cost V 8 bases and J 0 bases, with 8 bases left between them. This CDR3 spans 14 amino acids. Germline V gives CDR1 SGHTA, CDR2 FQGNSA. The CDR3 spells CASRESSYNSPLHF. In DNA, the CDR3 is TGTGCCAGCCGCGAGAGCTCCTATAATTCACCCCTCCACTTT.

In its sample, this clonotype was seen a few times. This sequence joins TRBV18 and TRBJ2-7; the match to TRBD2 covers 7 bases. Losses at the gene ends were 5 bases for V and 2 bases for J; bases not matched to a gene: 15. Per the germline V gene, CDR1 is KGHSH and CDR2 is LQKENI. CDR3 length: 17 residues. The CDR3 DNA reads TGTGCCAGCTCATTACAACCGGGAGGAAGCGAAACCTACGAGCAGTACGTC. Its translation: CASSLQPGGSETYEQYV.

Ten or more counts support this clonotype. The genes are TRBV10-3 and TRBJ2-3, with TRBD2 as a possible D gene (5 bases). V was shortened by 11 bases and J by 6 bases, with 12 bases between the two germline ends. Per germline, CDR1 ENHRY and CDR2 SYGVKD. CDR3 length: 11 residues. CDR3 sequence reads: CASDEGDTQYF. CDR3 nucleotide sequence: TGTGCCTCGGACGAGGGTGATACGCAGTATTTT.

This clonotype was detected a few times. The chain uses TRBV20-1 and TRBJ2-2, with 12 bases lining up with TRBD2. CDR1 DFQATT and CDR2 SNEGSKA come from the germline V gene (reference sequence). The CDR3 is made up of 13 amino acids. V trimming: 6 bases; J trimming: 7 bases; junction bases outside the gene matches: 3. In nucleotides, the CDR3 is TGCAGTGCCCCGGGACTAGCGGGCGGGGAGCTGTTTTTT. Translated, it gives CSAPGLAGGELFF.

This clonotype was counted many times. This sequence joins TRBV28 and TRBJ2-3; D is possibly TRBD2 (6 bases). The CDR3 covers 16 residues. CDR1 MDHEN and CDR2 SYDVKM come from the germline V gene. Trimming took 10 bases from V and 4 from J, leaving 24 bases between them. CDR3 sequence (DNA): TGTGCCACCACCCGGGTGCCCGGGGTAGCGGCAGATACGCAGTATTTT. Residues: CATTRVPGVAADTQYF.

This clonotype was counted at least ten times. The chain couples TRBV15 to TRBJ2-2, with D tentatively TRBD2 (7 bases). Trimming removed 3 bases at V and 4 bases at J, with 15 bases between. The CDR3 runs to 16 residues. Germline V gene data show CDR1 as LNHNV and CDR2 as YYDKDF (reference sequence). CDR3 residues: CATSRTRGGPTGELFF. CDR3 sequence (DNA): TGTGCCACCAGCAGGACACGCGGGGGCCCCACCGGGGAGCTGTTTTTT.

The chain combines TRBV20-1 with TRBJ1-5; possibly TRBD1 for D (6 bases). Germline-derived CDR1 and CDR2 are DFQATT and SNEGSKA (reference sequence). V dropped 2 bases and J dropped 3 bases, with 20 bases sitting between them. The CDR3 is 17 residues long. The CDR3 bases are TGCAGTGCTAGAAGGGACATTGGGTGGATGGCCAATCAGCCCCAGCATTTT. This codes for CSARRDIGWMANQPQHF.

This clonotype was detected ten times or more. This chain joins TRBV18 and TRBJ2-3, with D tentatively TRBD1 or TRBD2 (5 bases each). V was clipped by 2 bases and J by 0 bases, with 9 bases between them. The CDR3 totals 15 residues. The germline V gene encodes CDR1 KGHSH and CDR2 LQKENI. CDR3 amino acids: CASSPEGISTDTQYF. The CDR3 nucleotides read TGTGCCAGCTCACCAGAGGGGATTAGCACAGATACGCAGTATTTT.

This clonotype was counted a few times. The chain employs TRBV20-1 and TRBJ2-2; D may match TRBD1 or TRBD2 (5 bases each). CDR1 and CDR2 from the germline V gene are DFQATT and SNEGSKA (reference sequence). CDR3 length: 12 residues. V was clipped by 3 bases and J by 5 bases, with 7 bases between them. CDR3 nucleotide sequence: TGCAGTGCTAGGAGGGGAACCGGGGAGCTGTTTTTT. Residues: CSARRGTGELFF.

This chain uses TRBV28 with TRBJ1-1; 7 nucleotides align to TRBD1. V lost 6 bases and J lost 5; bases outside the gene matches: 12. Germline V gene data show CDR1 as MDHEN and CDR2 as SYDVKM. The CDR3 is 15 residues long. The CDR3 sequence: CASRHLDRESTEAFF. For the CDR3, the DNA is TGTGCCAGCAGACACCTCGACAGGGAGAGTACTGAAGCTTTCTTT. The full variable domain, in which reference TRBV28 and TRBJ1-1 provide the parts outside the CDR3, is DVKVTQSSRYLVKRTGEKVFLECVQDMDHENMFWYRQDPGLGLRLIYFSYDVKMKEKGDIPEGYSVSREKKERFSLILESASTNQTSMYLCASRHLDRESTEAFFGQGTRLTVV.

The V call is TRBV20-1, the J call TRBJ2-7, with TRBD2 matching over 12 bases. This CDR3 is built from 13 residues. The J segment lost 5 bases and the V segment lost 8 bases, leaving 7 bases of the junction unmatched. The germline V gene has CDR1 DFQATT and CDR2 SNEGSKA (reference sequence). This CDR3 reads CSILAGGLHEQYF. CDR3 in DNA: TGCAGTATCCTAGCGGGGGGGCTCCACGAGCAGTACTTC.

There are many counts of this clonotype. J is TRBJ1-5 and V is TRBV29-1, with D possibly being TRBD1 (5 bases). Germline-derived CDR1 and CDR2 are SQVTM and ANQGSEA. Between the trimmed V and J ends, which lost 4 bases and 4 bases, there was a span of 14 bases. The CDR3 length is 14 residues. CDR3 bases: TGCAGCGTTGCTACCGGGACTGGGAATCAGCCCCAGCATTTT. Protein: CSVATGTGNQPQHF.

This rearrangement joins TRBV12-5 to TRBJ2-1; D possibly corresponds to TRBD1 (5 bases). The CDR3 runs to 15 residues. With 0 bases removed from V and 2 bases from J, the gap between germline ends came to 8 bases. Per the germline V gene, CDR1 is LGHNT and CDR2 is FRNRAP. The DNA of the CDR3 is TGTGCTAGTGGTTTGGTGCCAGGGACCTACAATGAGCAGTTCTTC. This translates into CASGLVPGTYNEQFF.

Comments on this clonotype: This could be a read error, since a much larger clone is one nucleotide away. No conserved phenylalanine or tryptophan ends this CDR3, so it is likely a read error. This sequence joins TRBV6-5 and TRBJ2-1, with 8 bases aligning to TRBD1. Germline lookup yields CDR1 MNHEY and CDR2 SVGAGI. J lost 4 bases, V lost 5 bases, and 4 bases had no gene match. This CDR3 region has 14 residues. The CDR3 coding sequence is TGTGCCAGCAGTACCTGGACAGGGTACAATGAGCAGTTCTCC. This translates into CASSTWTGYNEQFS.

This clonotype was found many times. The chain uses TRBV2 and TRBJ1-1, with D perhaps matching TRBD1 (6 bases). V was clipped by 4 bases and J by 5 bases, with 14 bases between them. The CDR3 is made up of 14 amino acids. The germline V gene has CDR1 SNHLY and CDR2 FYNNEI. The CDR3 bases are TGTGCCAGCAGTGTCCACAGGGAGGGGACTGAAGCTTTCTTT. Translation gives CASSVHREGTEAFF.

There are many counts of this clonotype. The V and J genes are TRBV20-1 and TRBJ1-1; unclear D gene. The CDR3 covers 14 residues. Germline V CDR1 and CDR2: DFQATT, SNEGSKA (reference sequence). V lost 3 bases, J lost 0 bases, and 11 bases lay in between. The CDR3 sequence is CSARPNRMNTEAFF. The CDR3 DNA reads TGCAGTGCTAGGCCGAACCGCATGAACACTGAAGCTTTCTTT.

This clonotype appeared many times. The junction and the germline gene differ at one end; a read error may be behind it. The V and J genes are TRBV19 and TRBJ2-2, with no clear D. This CDR3 has 13 amino acids. Germline V gene data show CDR1 as LNHDA and CDR2 as SQIVND (reference sequence). The chain's CDR3 is CASSVQNPGELFF. CDR3 in DNA: TGTGCCAGTTCGGTCCAGAACCCCGGGGAGCTGTTTTTT.

In its sample, this clonotype was seen a few times. This sequence joins TRBV7-9 and TRBJ2-5; 9 bases are shared with TRBD2. The CDR3 extends over 15 amino acids. Germline CDR1 reads SEHNR; CDR2 reads FQNEAQ (reference sequence). The V segment lost 5 bases and the J segment 3 bases; nucleotides outside the gene matches: 7. The CDR3 here is CASSPSVAGEETQYF. CDR3 DNA: TGTGCCAGCAGCCCGAGCGTAGCGGGGGAAGAGACCCAGTACTTC.

There are many counts of this clonotype. The rearrangement uses TRBV25-1 and TRBJ1-2, with 7 bases matching TRBD1. CDR3 length equals 14 residues. The germline CDR1 and CDR2 sequences are MGHDK and SYGVNS. V trimming: 10 bases; J trimming: 0 bases; junction bases outside the gene matches: 8. Written as DNA, the CDR3 is TGTGCCACCAAGGGACAGAGAACTAACTATGGCTACACCTTC. Amino acid sequence: CATKGQRTNYGYTF.

At least ten counts were recorded for this clonotype. This chain uses TRBV19 with TRBJ1-5; D remains unclear. This CDR3 is built from 14 residues. In germline, CDR1 is LNHDA, CDR2 SQIVND (reference sequence). Deletions cut 7 bases from V and 0 bases from J, with 10 bases between. The DNA of the CDR3 is TGTGCCAGTAATGTCCGGACTAGCAATCAGCCCCAGCATTTT. Protein sequence: CASNVRTSNQPQHF.